Listed below are T cell receptor beta chains from one sample, sequenced in a study of Ad26.COV2.S vaccination and SARS-CoV-2 variants. This table comes from immunoSEQ multiplex PCR, and its TCRdb copy is limited to in-frame clones, with some not included. The table records 300,000 to 400,000 clones, around 85% of them present only once. This specimen consisted of peripheral blood, obtained in a trial of Ad26.COV2.S vaccine versus placebo. The receptors shown here come from a person aged 18 to 59 who received the Ad26.COV2.S COVID-19 vaccine or a placebo. Each CDR3 is given with its conserved first and last residue. The D gene is left open where the match is weak. Size is omitted from some rows. Given values are once, few, many or a class for expanded clones.

j_call,clone_size,v_call,d_call,cdr3_aa,cdr3_nt
TRBJ1-2,.,TRBV5-1,.,CASSLSGDYGYTF,TGCGCCAGCAGCTTGAGCGGTGACTATGGCTACACCTTC
TRBJ1-3,.,TRBV2,.,CASSSGTANTIYF,TGTGCCAGCAGTTCCGGGACGGCAAACACCATATATTTT
TRBJ2-3,few,TRBV4-1,TRBD1,CASSQAGQGSDTQYF,TGCGCCAGCAGCCAAGCCGGACAGGGGTCAGATACGCAGTATTTT
TRBJ2-1,.,TRBV7-8,.,CASSPAGQEQFF,TGTGCCAGCAGCCCCGCTGGCCAGGAGCAGTTCTTC
TRBJ1-6,.,TRBV9,TRBD1,CASSADRGPVSPLHF,TGTGCCAGCAGCGCCGACAGGGGGCCCGTTTCACCCCTCCACTTT
TRBJ2-5,.,TRBV5-1,TRBD1,CASSLEGDRVFAVQETQYF,TGCGCCAGCAGCTTGGAGGGGGACAGGGTATTTGCGGTTCAAGAGACCCAGTACTTC
TRBJ2-7,.,TRBV5-5,TRBD1,CASSLDRGPYEQYF,TGTGCCAGCAGCTTGGACAGGGGGCCCTACGAGCAGTACTTC
TRBJ2-3,.,TRBV5-1,TRBD2,CASSPGLADSTDTQYF,TGCGCCAGCAGCCCGGGACTAGCGGACTCCACAGATACGCAGTATTTT
TRBJ2-3,.,TRBV6-5,TRBD1,CASSDSGQGADTQYF,TGTGCCAGCAGTGACTCGGGACAGGGGGCGGATACGCAGTATTTT
TRBJ2-5,.,TRBV5-1,TRBD2,CASSSAGGETQYF,TGCGCCAGCAGCTCGGCGGGGGGAGAGACCCAGTACTTC
TRBJ1-3,.,TRBV4-2,.,CASSHIGRAGSSGNTIYF,TGTGCCAGCAGCCACATAGGGAGGGCAGGGAGCTCTGGAAACACCATATATTTT
TRBJ2-5,few,TRBV10-1,.,CASSENRDIQYF,TGCGCCAGCAGTGAGAACCGGGACATCCAGTACTTC
TRBJ2-5,.,TRBV27,.,CASSLLGSSETQYF,TGTGCCAGCAGTTTATTGGGTAGCTCTGAGACCCAGTACTTC
TRBJ2-5,once,TRBV2,TRBD1,CASRRTGSQETQYF,TGTGCCAGCAGGAGGACAGGGTCCCAAGAGACCCAGTACTTC
TRBJ1-5,many,TRBV19,TRBD1,CASRKKTGSGQPQHF,TGTGCCAGTAGAAAGAAGACAGGGTCGGGTCAGCCCCAGCATTTT
TRBJ1-2,.,TRBV7-8,.,CASSFLGDSYGYTF,TGTGCCAGCAGCTTCCTGGGGGACTCCTATGGCTACACCTTC
TRBJ1-5,.,TRBV30,.,CAWSVTDRRQPQHF,TGTGCCTGGAGTGTCACGGACAGACGACAGCCCCAGCATTTT
TRBJ2-1,.,TRBV5-1,.,CASRRSSYNEQFF,TGCGCCAGCAGAAGGTCGTCCTACAATGAGCAGTTCTTC
TRBJ2-7,.,TRBV29-1,TRBD1,CSVRKYSDRGDEQYF,TGCAGCGTCCGAAAATACTCGGACAGGGGCGACGAGCAGTACTTC
TRBJ1-1,.,TRBV5-1,TRBD1,CASSLGQGADEAFF,TGCGCCAGCAGCTTGGGACAGGGGGCCGATGAAGCTTTCTTT
TRBJ1-2,.,TRBV6-6,TRBD1,CASSRKLRDTSTGGGYTF,TGTGCCAGCAGTCGGAAACTCCGGGACACCTCAACAGGGGGAGGCTACACCTTC
TRBJ1-3,.,TRBV3-1/TRBV3-2,.,CASSPLGPSGNTIYF,TGTGCCAGCAGCCCCCTGGGGCCCTCTGGAAACACCATATATTTT
TRBJ1-2,.,TRBV24-1,.,CATREFYGYTF,TGTGCCACCAGGGAGTTTTATGGCTACACCTTC
TRBJ2-1,.,TRBV4-2,TRBD2,CASSAPRGGGADEQFF,TGTGCCAGCAGCGCTCCTCGGGGCGGGGGGGCAGATGAGCAGTTCTTC
TRBJ2-1,few,TRBV3-1/TRBV3-2,.,CASSHRGGAYNEQFF,TGTGCCAGCAGCCACCGAGGCGGGGCTTACAATGAGCAGTTCTTC
TRBJ1-2,.,TRBV7-9,TRBD1,CASSPGQLWGGYTF,TGTGCCAGCAGTCCGGGACAGCTTTGGGGCGGCTACACCTTC
TRBJ1-4,.,TRBV7-2,.,CASSLGVRSRKNEKLFF,TGTGCCAGCAGCTTAGGGGTTCGGAGCAGGAAAAATGAAAAACTGTTTTTT
TRBJ2-1,.,TRBV4-2,.,CASSQARGEVDEQFF,TGTGCCAGCAGCCAAGCCAGGGGTGAAGTCGATGAGCAGTTCTTC
TRBJ2-7,once,TRBV5-1,TRBD1,CASSLKTGGASYEQYF,TGCGCCAGCAGCTTAAAGACAGGGGGTGCCTCCTACGAGCAGTACTTC
TRBJ1-3,.,TRBV7-5,.,CVRRDRGGNTGNTIYF,TGTGTCAGAAGAGACAGGGGGGGCAATACTGGAAACACCATATATTTT
TRBJ1-1,.,TRBV5-1,TRBD1,CASSRTGTANTEAFF,TGCGCCAGCAGCAGAACTGGGACAGCAAACACTGAAGCTTTCTTT
TRBJ1-2,.,TRBV9,TRBD1,CASSEGRDRPTPYGYTF,TGTGCCAGCAGCGAAGGACGGGACAGGCCTACCCCATATGGCTACACCTTC
TRBJ2-7,few,TRBV29-1,.,CSVEDGEADREFEQYF,TGCAGCGTTGAAGATGGGGAGGCTGATCGCGAGTTCGAGCAGTACTTC
TRBJ1-6,once,TRBV5-1,.,CASSGDGAPLHF,TGCGCCAGCAGCGGGGACGGAGCACCCCTCCACTTT
TRBJ2-3,.,TRBV28,.,CASGPSGVFTDTQYF,TGTGCCAGCGGACCCTCAGGGGTCTTCACAGATACGCAGTATTTT